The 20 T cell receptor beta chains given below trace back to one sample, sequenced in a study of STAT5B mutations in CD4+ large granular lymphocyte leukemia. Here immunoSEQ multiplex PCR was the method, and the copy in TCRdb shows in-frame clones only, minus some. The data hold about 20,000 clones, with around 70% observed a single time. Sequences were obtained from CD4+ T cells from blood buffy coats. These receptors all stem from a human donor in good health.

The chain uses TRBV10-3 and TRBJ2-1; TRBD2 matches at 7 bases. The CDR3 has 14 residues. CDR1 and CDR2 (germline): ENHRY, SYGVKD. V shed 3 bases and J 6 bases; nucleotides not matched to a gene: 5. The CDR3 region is CAISEREGGNEQFF. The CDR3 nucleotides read TGTGCCATCAGTGAAAGGGAGGGTGGCAATGAGCAGTTCTTC.

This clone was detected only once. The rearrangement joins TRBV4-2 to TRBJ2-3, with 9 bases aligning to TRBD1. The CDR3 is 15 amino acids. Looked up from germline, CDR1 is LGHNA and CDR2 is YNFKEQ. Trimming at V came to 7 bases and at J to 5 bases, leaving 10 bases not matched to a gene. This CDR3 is CASTPTGGLGDTQYF. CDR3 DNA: TGTGCCAGCACCCCGACAGGGGGGCTGGGAGATACGCAGTATTTT.

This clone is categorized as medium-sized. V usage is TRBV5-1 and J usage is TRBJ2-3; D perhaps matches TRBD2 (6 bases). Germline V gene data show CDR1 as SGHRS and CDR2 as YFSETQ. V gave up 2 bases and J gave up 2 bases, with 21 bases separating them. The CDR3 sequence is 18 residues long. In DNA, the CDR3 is TGCGCCAGCAGCTTTGGGTCGGCGAGCGGGCGGTTCACAGATACGCAGTATTTT. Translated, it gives CASSFGSASGRFTDTQYF. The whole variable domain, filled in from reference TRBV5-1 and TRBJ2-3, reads KAGVTQTPRYLIKTRGQQVTLSCSPISGHRSVSWYQQTPGQGLQFLFEYFSETQRNKGNFPGRFSGRQFSNSRSEMNVSTLELGDSALYLCASSFGSASGRFTDTQYFGPGTRLTVL.

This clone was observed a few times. The CDR3 loop is CASSRLATTDTQYF. The CDR3 nucleotides read TGTGCCAGTAGTAGACTAGCGACCACAGATACGCAGTATTTT. The rearrangement links TRBV19 to TRBJ2-3; 8 bases align to TRBD2. Germline trimming cut 4 bases from V and 2 bases from J; bases unmatched to any gene: 2. This CDR3 has 14 residues. Germline V gives CDR1 LNHDA, CDR2 SQIVND (reference sequence).

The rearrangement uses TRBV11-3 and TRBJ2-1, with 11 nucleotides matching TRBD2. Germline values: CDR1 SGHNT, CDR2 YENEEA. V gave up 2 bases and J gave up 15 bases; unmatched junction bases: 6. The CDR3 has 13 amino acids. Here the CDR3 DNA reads TGTGCCAGCAGCTTAAAAGGGACTAGCGGTATGTTCTTC. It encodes CASSLKGTSGMFF.

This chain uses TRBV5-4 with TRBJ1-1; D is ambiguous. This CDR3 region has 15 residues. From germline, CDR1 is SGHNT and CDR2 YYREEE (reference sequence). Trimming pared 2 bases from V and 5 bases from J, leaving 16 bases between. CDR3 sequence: CASSFLTTLGTEAFF. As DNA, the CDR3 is TGTGCCAGCAGCTTTTTAACTACCTTGGGAACTGAAGCTTTCTTT. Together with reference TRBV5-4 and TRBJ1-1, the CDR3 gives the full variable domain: ETGVTQSPTHLIKTRGQQVTLRCSSQSGHNTVSWYQQALGQGPQFIFQYYREEENGRGNFPPRFSGLQFPNYSSELNVNALELDDSALYLCASSFLTTLGTEAFFGQGTRLTVV.

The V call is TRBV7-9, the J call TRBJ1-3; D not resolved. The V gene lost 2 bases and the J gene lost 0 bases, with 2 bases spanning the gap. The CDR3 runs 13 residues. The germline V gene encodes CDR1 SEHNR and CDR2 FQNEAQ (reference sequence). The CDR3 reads CASSLYSGNTIYF. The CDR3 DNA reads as TGTGCCAGCAGCTTATACTCTGGAAACACCATATATTTT.

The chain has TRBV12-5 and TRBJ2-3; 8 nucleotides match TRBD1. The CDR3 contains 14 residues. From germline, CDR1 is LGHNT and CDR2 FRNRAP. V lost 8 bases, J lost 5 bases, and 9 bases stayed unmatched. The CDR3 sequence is CASNSDRVQDTQYF. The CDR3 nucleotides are TGTGCTAGTAATTCGGACAGGGTACAAGATACGCAGTATTTT.

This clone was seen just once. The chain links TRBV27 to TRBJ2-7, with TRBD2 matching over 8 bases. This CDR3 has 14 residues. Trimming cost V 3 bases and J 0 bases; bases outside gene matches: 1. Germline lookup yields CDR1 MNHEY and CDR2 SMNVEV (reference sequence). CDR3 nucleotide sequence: TGTGCCAGCAGTTTTCGGGAGGGCTCCTACGAGCAGTACTTC. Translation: CASSFREGSYEQYF.

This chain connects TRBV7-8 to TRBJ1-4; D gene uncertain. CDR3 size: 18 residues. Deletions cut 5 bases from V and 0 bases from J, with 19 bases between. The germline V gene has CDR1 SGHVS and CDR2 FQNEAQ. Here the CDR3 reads CASSPQTPKKATNEKLFF. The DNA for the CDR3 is TGTGCCAGCAGCCCCCAGACTCCCAAGAAAGCAACTAATGAAAAACTGTTTTTT.

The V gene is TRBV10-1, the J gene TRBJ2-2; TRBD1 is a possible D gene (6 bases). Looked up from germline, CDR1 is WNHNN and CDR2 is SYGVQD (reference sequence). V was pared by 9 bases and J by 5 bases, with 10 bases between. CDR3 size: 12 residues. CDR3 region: CARIGGTGELFF. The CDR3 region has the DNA TGCGCCAGGATAGGGGGAACCGGGGAGCTGTTTTTT.

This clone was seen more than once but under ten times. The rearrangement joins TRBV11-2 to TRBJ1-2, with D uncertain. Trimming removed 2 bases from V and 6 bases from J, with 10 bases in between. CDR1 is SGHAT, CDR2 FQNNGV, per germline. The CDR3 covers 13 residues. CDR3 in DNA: TGTGCCAGCAGCTTATTGGGCCGGAATGGCTACACCTTC. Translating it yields CASSLLGRNGYTF.

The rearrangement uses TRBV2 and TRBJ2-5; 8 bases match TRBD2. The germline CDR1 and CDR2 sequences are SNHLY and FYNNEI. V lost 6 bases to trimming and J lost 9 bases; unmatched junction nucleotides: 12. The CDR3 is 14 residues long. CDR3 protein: CASRVAGGTGAQYF. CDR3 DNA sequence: TGTGCCAGCAGAGTGGCGGGGGGCACCGGGGCCCAGTACTTC.

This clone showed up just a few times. The CDR3 protein is CASTDRTGGTNIQYF. As DNA, the CDR3 is TGTGCCAGCACCGACAGGACAGGGGGCACGAACATTCAGTACTTC. This chain connects TRBV2 to TRBJ2-4; 11 bases agree with TRBD1. The junction had 9 bases not matched to a gene; V was cut back by 7 bases and J by 7 bases. Germline CDR1 reads SNHLY; CDR2 reads FYNNEI. The CDR3 loop spans 15 amino acids.

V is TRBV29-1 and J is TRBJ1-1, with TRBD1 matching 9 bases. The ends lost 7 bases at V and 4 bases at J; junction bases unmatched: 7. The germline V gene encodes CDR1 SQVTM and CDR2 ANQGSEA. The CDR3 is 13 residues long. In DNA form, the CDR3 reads TGCAGCGCAGGGACAGGGTTAGGCACTGAAGCTTTCTTT. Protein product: CSAGTGLGTEAFF.

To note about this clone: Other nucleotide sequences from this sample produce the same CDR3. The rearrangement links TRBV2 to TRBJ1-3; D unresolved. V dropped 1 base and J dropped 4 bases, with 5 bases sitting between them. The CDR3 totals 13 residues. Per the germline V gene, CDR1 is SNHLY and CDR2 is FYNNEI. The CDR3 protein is CASSEGQGNTIYF. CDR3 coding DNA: TGTGCCAGCAGTGAAGGTCAGGGAAACACCATATATTTT.

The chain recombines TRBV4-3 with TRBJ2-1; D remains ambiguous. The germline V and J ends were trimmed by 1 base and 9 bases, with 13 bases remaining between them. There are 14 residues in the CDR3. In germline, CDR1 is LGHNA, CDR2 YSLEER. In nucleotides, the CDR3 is TGCGCCAGCAGCCAAGTCGGGCCATGGAGTGAGCAGTTCTTC. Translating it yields CASSQVGPWSEQFF.

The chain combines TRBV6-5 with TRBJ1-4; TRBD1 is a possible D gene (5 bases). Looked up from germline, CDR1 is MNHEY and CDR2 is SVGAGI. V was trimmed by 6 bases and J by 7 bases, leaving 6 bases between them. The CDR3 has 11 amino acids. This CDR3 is CASRQGEKLFF. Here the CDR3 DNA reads TGTGCCAGCAGGCAGGGTGAAAAACTGTTTTTT.

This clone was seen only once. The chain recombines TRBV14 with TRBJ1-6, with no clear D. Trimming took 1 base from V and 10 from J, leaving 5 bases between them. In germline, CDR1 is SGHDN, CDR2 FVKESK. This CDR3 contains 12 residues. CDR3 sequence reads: CASSQVGSPLHF. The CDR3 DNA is TGTGCCAGCAGCCAAGTTGGCTCACCCCTCCACTTT.

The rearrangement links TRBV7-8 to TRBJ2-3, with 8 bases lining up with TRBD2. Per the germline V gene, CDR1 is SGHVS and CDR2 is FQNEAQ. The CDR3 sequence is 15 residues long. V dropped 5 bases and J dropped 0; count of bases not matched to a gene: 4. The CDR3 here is CASSHPGGSTDTQYF. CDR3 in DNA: TGTGCCAGCAGCCACCCGGGGGGGAGCACAGATACGCAGTATTTT.